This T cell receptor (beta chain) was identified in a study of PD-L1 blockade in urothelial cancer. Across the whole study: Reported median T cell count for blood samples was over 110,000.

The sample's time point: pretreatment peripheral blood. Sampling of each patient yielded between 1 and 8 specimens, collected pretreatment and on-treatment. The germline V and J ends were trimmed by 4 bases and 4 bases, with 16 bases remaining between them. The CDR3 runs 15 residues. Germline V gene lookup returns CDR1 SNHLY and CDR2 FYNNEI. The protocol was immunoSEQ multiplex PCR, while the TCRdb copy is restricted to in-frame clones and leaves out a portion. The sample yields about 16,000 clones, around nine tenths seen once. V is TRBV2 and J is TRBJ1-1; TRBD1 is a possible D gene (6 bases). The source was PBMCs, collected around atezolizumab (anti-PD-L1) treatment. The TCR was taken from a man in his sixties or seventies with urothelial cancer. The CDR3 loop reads CASSAGGSRGTEAFF. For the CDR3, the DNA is TGTGCCAGCAGTGCGGGGGGCAGTCGAGGCACTGAAGCTTTCTTT. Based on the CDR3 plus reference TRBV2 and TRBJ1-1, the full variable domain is EPEVTQTPSHQVTQMGQEVILRCVPISNHLYFYWYRQILGQKVEFLVSFYNNEISEKSEIFDDQFSVERPDGSNFTLKIRSTKLEDSAMYFCASSAGGSRGTEAFFGQGTRLTVV.